This T cell receptor beta chain appears in the sequencing data of a study of vaccination effects on CD4 cells after COVID-19 (dated by TCRdb to about 2022). At the level of the whole study: The ViraFEST assay stimulated PBMC with viral peptide pools and then used TCR sequencing to identify antigen-specific CD4+ T cell clonotypes by expansion. Post-vaccine samples across the study were collected a median of 72 days after the second dose, with a range of 14 to 241. Some 1.9 million PBMC per well were cultured with about 10 ug/ml peptides in IMDM containing around 4.6% human AB serum, around 10 IU/ml IL-2 and gentamicin. The study compared SARS-CoV-2 spike-specific CD4+ TCR repertoires before and after mRNA vaccination in COVID-19 convalescent patients and infection-naive vaccine recipients. A total of 10 COVID-19 convalescent patients and a few SARS-CoV-2-naive healthy vaccine recipients were included in the full study. Cultures from other donors in the study were sequenced with the Oncomine TCR Beta short-read assay on an Illumina iSeq 100. What the study reported, not specific to this receptor: Marked clonal contraction was observed in both infection-induced and vaccine-induced clones at late post-vaccination timepoints, consistent with waning T cell responses. In healthy vaccine recipients, vaccine-induced clones were almost all SARS-CoV-2 mono-reactive, with only 1 of 255 being cross-reactive with common cold coronaviruses. Limitations of the study were the small number of convalescent patients and the absence of early post-infection timepoints.

After less than 13 days of culture, CD4+ T cells were isolated with the EasySep CD4+ T cell isolation kit. Two doses of either the BNT162b2 or the mRNA-1273 mRNA SARS-CoV-2 vaccine were administered to participants. The absence of prior SARS-CoV-2 infection in healthy vaccine recipients was confirmed by negative nucleocapsid antibodies before and after vaccination. Half of the culture medium was replaced with fresh IL-2-containing medium on days 3 and 7. Unless noted otherwise, every peptide stimulation condition was grown in triplicate wells. PBMC were separated from whole blood using Ficoll-Paque Plus gradient centrifugation and were then either cryopreserved at -140C or used fresh. The QIAamp micro DNA kit was used to extract genomic DNA from the cultured CD4+ T cells. Receptors were amplified or captured by the immunoSEQ multiplex PCR assay. TCR beta CDR3 sequencing was performed on DNA from the cultured, isolated CD4+ T cells. Regarding the original processing steps: Non-productive TCR sequences were removed and reads were trimmed to the CDR3 region, keeping CDR3s of at least 7 amino acids. The MANAFEST web app was used to pick out antigen-specific clonotypes by comparing their expansion in peptide wells with that in reference cultures. To be called positive, a clone needed expansion at FDR<0.05 compared with the reference and with all other wells, an odds ratio greater than 5, and a frequency greater than 0.1% in two replicate wells. Clonotypes significantly expanded in SARS-CoV-2 spike wells and in at least one common cold coronavirus spike condition were defined as cross-reactive. CDR3 similarity was assessed by Levenshtein distance using the stringdist R package, and unrooted trees were constructed with ape in R 3.6.1. The table was pulled from immuneACCESS by TCRdb, which kept in-frame rearrangements only. Such tables lose some clones; where checked, under half of the loss comes from unresolved V genes, and the rest has no known cause. V and J calls and clone size are as listed in that table; D and trimming were resolved from the DNA. This sample holds approximately 70,000 clones; roughly four fifths were observed only once. The ten largest clones capture approximately 2% of the sample.

The CDR3 numbers 18 residues from cysteine through phenylalanine. Of all the DNA, just the CDR3 is kept, 54 bases in frame from base 1. The germline V gene (reference sequence) gives CDR1 as LNHDA and CDR2 as SQIVND. V has 0 bases trimmed and J has 3 bases trimmed; junction bases matching no gene number 10. About this clone itself: No cognate antigen has been identified for it. Qualities for individual bases were not recorded, and no much larger clone is one base off.

The sequence was collected from a human donor who received a COVID-19 vaccine. This material consisted of CD4+ T cells from PBMCs cultured without peptide, taken after COVID-19 vaccination. The chain was built from TRBV19 and TRBJ2-1, and TRBD2 aligns with 8 junction nucleotides. At the DNA level, the sequence is TGTGCCAGTAGTATAGAGAATCCGGGACTAGTATTCTACAATGAGCAGTTCTTC. Its protein reads: CASSIENPGLVFYNEQFF.